This T cell receptor beta chain was identified during a study of cytomegalovirus exposure and HLA in healthy donors. Turning to the study itself: A data release that came early held roughly 85 million unique TCRs from HLA-typed donors.

The primer mix had 60 Vbeta and 13 Jbeta primers. Sequencing was performed with immunoSEQ multiplex PCR; in TCRdb, only in-frame clones are kept and a portion is missing. The data contain under 90,000 clones, approximately 80% of them singletons. The germline CDR1 and CDR2 sequences are MNHEY and SMNVEV (reference sequence). Trimming removed 5 bases from V and 4 bases from J, with 15 bases in between. This CDR3 has 14 residues. In regard to this clone: Its antigen is unidentified.

Overall study findings and caveats: Most CMV-associated TCR beta chains were later found to appear HLA-restricted. It was taken for granted in presence/absence analyses that sequencing depth across donors was roughly uniform. A classifier reportedly called cytomegalovirus status with high sensitivity and specificity.

The chain couples TRBV27 to TRBJ2-7, with a weak D call TRBD1 (6 bases). Input material: PBMCs. The clonotype comes from a man aged 40-49 years in good health and CMV-seronegative. The CDR3 nucleotides read TGTGCCAGCAGTGACGCCAACAGGGAATACGAGCAGTACTTC. Translating it yields CASSDANREYEQYF.